The 2 T cell receptor beta chains listed next were all sequenced from one sample in a study of blood T cell repertoires in COVID-19. Method: immunoSEQ multiplex PCR; TCRdb's copy keeps in-frame clones and lacks some. This table holds 65,000 to 100,000 clones, approximately 84% found once. The sequencing input was peripheral blood. These TCRs come from a human donor in a cohort sampled during active COVID-19.

The chain recombines TRBV19 with TRBJ2-1, with TRBD2 matching 12 bases. The CDR3 consists of 18 residues. Trimming cost V 5 bases and J 6 bases; bases outside gene matches: 14. The germline V gene encodes CDR1 LNHDA and CDR2 SQIVND (reference sequence). CDR3 sequence (DNA): TGTGCCAGTAGTCCCCGAAGCGGACTAGCGGGGTTTGGCAATGAGCAGTTCTTC. Encoded protein: CASSPRSGLAGFGNEQFF.

CDR3 sequence: CASSRDRGNSEAFF. CDR3 sequence (DNA): TGTGCCAGTAGTAGGGACAGGGGTAATAGTGAAGCTTTCTTT. The V call is TRBV19, the J call TRBJ1-1; TRBD1 matches 10 bases. The CDR3 contains 14 residues. V lost 4 bases and J lost 7; bases outside the gene matches: 6. Germline CDR1 reads LNHDA; CDR2 reads SQIVND (reference sequence).